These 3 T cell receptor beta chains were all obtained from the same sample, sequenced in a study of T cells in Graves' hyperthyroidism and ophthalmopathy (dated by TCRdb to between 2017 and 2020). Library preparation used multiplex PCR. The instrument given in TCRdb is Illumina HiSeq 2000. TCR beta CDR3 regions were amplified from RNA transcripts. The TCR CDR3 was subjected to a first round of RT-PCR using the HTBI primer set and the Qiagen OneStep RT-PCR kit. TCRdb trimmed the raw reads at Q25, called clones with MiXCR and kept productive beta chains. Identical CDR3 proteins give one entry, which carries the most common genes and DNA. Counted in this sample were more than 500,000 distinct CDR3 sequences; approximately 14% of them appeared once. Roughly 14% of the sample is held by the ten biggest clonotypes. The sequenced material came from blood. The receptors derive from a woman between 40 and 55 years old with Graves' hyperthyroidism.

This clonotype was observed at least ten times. Here the CDR3 reads CASNDGYEQYF. The DNA of the CDR3 is TGTGCCAGCAACGACGGATACGAGCAGTACTTC. The chain links TRBV11-1 to TRBJ2-7; D is uncertain. Trimming cost V 7 bases and J 4 bases, with 8 bases left between them. The CDR3 covers 11 residues. Germline V lookup: CDR1 SGHAT, CDR2 FQDESV (reference sequence).

CDR3 sequence reads: CASSPPAGGDTDTQYF. The CDR3 DNA is TGTGCCAGCAGCCCGCCAGCGGGAGGGGACACAGATACGCAGTATTTT. The rearrangement links TRBV7-6 to TRBJ2-3, with 10 bases that match TRBD2. Germline V lookup: CDR1 SGHVS, CDR2 FNYEAQ. The CDR3 totals 16 residues. The J segment lost 2 bases and the V segment lost 5 bases, leaving 7 bases of the junction unmatched. Full variable domain (outside the CDR3, taken from reference TRBV7-6 and TRBJ2-3): GAGVSQSPRYKVTKRGQDVALRCDPISGHVSLYWYRQALGQGPEFLTYFNYEAQQDKSGLPNDRFSAERPEGSISTLTIQRTEQRDSAMYRCASSPPAGGDTDTQYFGPGTRLTVL.

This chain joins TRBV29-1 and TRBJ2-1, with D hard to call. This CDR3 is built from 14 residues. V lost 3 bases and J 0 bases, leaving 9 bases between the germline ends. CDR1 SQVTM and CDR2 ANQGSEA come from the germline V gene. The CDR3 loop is CSVEDGSSYNEQFF. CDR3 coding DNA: TGCAGCGTTGAGGACGGAAGCTCCTACAATGAGCAGTTCTTC.